The 18 T cell receptor beta chains below all came from one sample that was sequenced in a study of blood T cell repertoires in COVID-19. This table comes from immunoSEQ multiplex PCR, and its TCRdb copy is limited to in-frame clones, with some not included. Found here are about 240,000 clones, 75% to 90% of them singletons; the top ten hold approximately 3.7%. Sequencing input: PBMCs or T cells enriched from blood (not recorded which). All receptors derive from a woman aged 25-40 years who had recovered from COVID-19.

The J gene is TRBJ1-5, the V gene TRBV6-4, with D possibly TRBD1 on 6 matching bases. This CDR3 is built from 13 residues. Germline V lookup: CDR1 MRHNA, CDR2 SNTAGT. Trimming stripped 5 bases from V and 4 bases from J, with 9 bases between. This chain's CDR3 is CASSPGENQPQHF. The DNA of the CDR3 is TGTGCCAGCAGTCCAGGGGAAAATCAGCCCCAGCATTTT.

The rearrangement links TRBV27 to TRBJ2-1; D might be TRBD2 (6 bases). Trimming pared 7 bases from V and 9 bases from J, leaving 13 bases between. The CDR3 sequence is 12 residues long. Germline values: CDR1 MNHEY, CDR2 SMNVEV (reference sequence). CDR3 sequence: CASTAGYGEQFF. The CDR3 region has the DNA TGTGCCAGCACCGCGGGGTATGGTGAGCAGTTCTTC.

V gene TRBV4-2 combines with J gene TRBJ1-2; tentatively, D is TRBD1 (6 bases). Germline V gene sequence: CDR1 LGHNA, CDR2 YNFKEQ. The V gene lost 4 bases and the J gene lost 6 bases, with 12 bases spanning the gap. The length of the CDR3 is 13 residues. CDR3 amino acids: CASSLSGVDGYTF. The DNA of the CDR3 is TGTGCCAGCAGCCTCTCAGGGGTAGATGGCTACACCTTC.

This rearrangement joins TRBV29-1 to TRBJ1-5; maybe TRBD1 (6 bases). The CDR3 consists of 14 residues. V lost 6 bases, J lost 3 bases, and 15 bases lay in between. CDR1 is SQVTM, CDR2 ANQGSEA, per germline. As DNA, the CDR3 is TGCAGCGTGACAACAGGGTTTTACAATCAGCCCCAGCATTTT. As protein: CSVTTGFYNQPQHF.

The chain links TRBV11-2 to TRBJ2-1, with TRBD2 matching over 7 bases. The CDR3 runs to 16 residues. V shed 5 bases and J 8 bases; nucleotides not matched to a gene: 15. Germline CDR1 reads SGHAT; CDR2 reads FQNNGV. The CDR3 here is CASSLLWAGDTDEQFF. CDR3 nucleotides: TGTGCCAGCAGCCTCCTCTGGGCGGGAGATACGGATGAGCAGTTCTTC.

The V call is TRBV6-5, the J call TRBJ1-3; 7 bases line up with TRBD1. V trimming: 7 bases; J trimming: 4 bases; junction bases outside the gene matches: 7. From germline, CDR1 is MNHEY and CDR2 SVGAGI. This CDR3 spans 14 amino acids. CDR3 nucleotide sequence: TGTGCCAGCACCAGGACAGGAGCAGGAAACACCATATATTTT. This encodes CASTRTGAGNTIYF.

The rearrangement uses TRBV9 and TRBJ1-1, with D hard to call. CDR3 length: 14 amino acids. The V end was cut by 0 bases, the J end by 3 bases, with 9 bases between. The germline V gene has CDR1 SGDLS and CDR2 YYNGEE. DNA of the CDR3: TGTGCCAGCAGCGTAGTTCCTACCGACACTGAAGCTTTCTTT. Encoded protein: CASSVVPTDTEAFF.

This clone was seen only once. The chain is built from TRBV7-2 and TRBJ2-1; a possible D gene is TRBD1 (5 bases). Trimming took 5 bases from V and 14 from J, leaving 19 bases between them. Germline V gene lookup returns CDR1 SGHTA and CDR2 FQGNSA. The CDR3 extends over 13 amino acids. As DNA, the CDR3 is TGTGCCAGCAGCGACAGTGACGAACAGCATAAGTTCTTC. The encoded protein is CASSDSDEQHKFF.

V and J are TRBV4-2 and TRBJ2-2; TRBD2 matches at 14 bases. Losses at the gene ends were 0 bases for V and 7 bases for J; bases not matched to a gene: 4. The V gene's germline CDR1 is LGHNA and CDR2 YNFKEQ. The CDR3 has 17 amino acids. CDR3 bases: TGTGCCAGCAGCCAAGAGGGACTAGCGGGAGACCACGGGGAGCTGTTTTTT. Protein sequence: CASSQEGLAGDHGELFF.

V usage is TRBV11-3 and J usage is TRBJ2-5, with D possibly matching TRBD2 (5 bases). Germline values: CDR1 SGHNT, CDR2 YENEEA. The CDR3 consists of 14 residues. The ends were cut back, 4 bases at V and 4 bases at J, with 13 bases in the middle. The CDR3 DNA reads as TGTGCCAGCAGCTCCAGAGAGGGCGTAGAGACCCAGTACTTC. Translation gives CASSSREGVETQYF.

This clone was recorded a few times. The gene calls are TRBV9 and TRBJ1-6, with 7 bases lining up with TRBD1. Germline V gene lookup returns CDR1 SGDLS and CDR2 YYNGEE. J lost 14 bases, V lost 1 base, and 6 bases had no gene match. The CDR3 runs 13 residues. The CDR3 DNA follows: TGTGCCAGCAGCGTACCGGGACAGACTTCCCTCCACTTT. Its protein product is CASSVPGQTSLHF.

The chain carries TRBV20-1 and TRBJ1-1, with a possible D match to TRBD1 (5 bases). V was trimmed by 6 bases and J by 6 bases, leaving 11 bases between them. The germline gives CDR1 DFQATT, CDR2 SNEGSKA (reference sequence). The length of the CDR3 is 11 residues. DNA of the CDR3: TGCAGTGCAACGAGGACACCTGAAGCTTTCTTT. Translating it yields CSATRTPEAFF.

The V call is TRBV5-4, the J call TRBJ2-5, with 7 bases lining up with TRBD1. Per the germline V gene, CDR1 is SGHNT and CDR2 is YYREEE (reference sequence). CDR3 length equals 14 residues. Trimming at V came to 9 bases and at J to 2 bases, leaving 10 bases not matched to a gene. The CDR3 DNA follows: TGTGCCACCCTACTCCGGGACAGTCAAGAGACCCAGTACTTC. Amino acid sequence: CATLLRDSQETQYF.

The table lists this clone with a count of one. The rearrangement joins TRBV2 to TRBJ1-1; 8 nucleotides match TRBD1. Germline V gene sequence: CDR1 SNHLY, CDR2 FYNNEI. This CDR3 has 13 residues. The V and J ends lost 6 bases and 5 bases, in that order; junction bases with no gene match: 5. The CDR3, as DNA: TGTGCCAGCAGGAGACAGGGGTGGACTGAAGCTTTCTTT. It specifies CASRRQGWTEAFF.

The chain has TRBV4-2 and TRBJ1-2, with 8 bases identical to TRBD1. The CDR3 covers 16 residues. Germline V gives CDR1 LGHNA, CDR2 YNFKEQ. Trimming removed 4 bases from V and 8 bases from J; junction bases left unmatched: 15. The CDR3 sequence is CASSPSRTGLVRGYTF. The CDR3 nucleotides are TGTGCCAGCAGCCCTTCTAGGACAGGGTTAGTGCGGGGCTACACCTTC.

In DNA form, the CDR3 reads TGTGCCAGCAGCCAGGCCCGGTCGGGACAAGCACTGTTTTTT. Translation: CASSQARSGQALFF. The chain is built from TRBV3-1 (or the pseudogene TRBV3-2) and TRBJ1-4; possibly TRBD1 for D (6 bases). The germline CDR1 and CDR2 sequences are LGHDT and YNNKEL (reference sequence). The CDR3 consists of 14 residues. The V end was cut by 3 bases, the J end by 13 bases, with 18 bases between.

The genes are TRBV18 and TRBJ1-5, with 7 bases matching TRBD1. Trimming removed 2 bases from V and 5 bases from J; junction bases left unmatched: 6. The germline CDR1 and CDR2 sequences are KGHSH and LQKENI. The CDR3 runs to 15 residues. CDR3 nucleotide sequence: TGTGCCAGCTCACCAGGGCAGGGGGGAGATCAGCCCCAGCATTTT. Translation: CASSPGQGGDQPQHF.

The J gene is TRBJ2-1, the V gene TRBV6-6; no firm D call. Looked up from germline, CDR1 is MNHNY and CDR2 is SVGAGI (reference sequence). V lost 4 bases and J lost 4, with 8 bases in between. The CDR3 is 13 amino acids. The CDR3 DNA reads TGTGCCAGCAGTTTCACGACATACAATGAGCAGTTCTTC. This gives the protein CASSFTTYNEQFF.